A selection of T cell receptor beta chains follows, all from one sample in a study of OX40 agonist ivuxolimab in advanced cancers. The table came from immunoSEQ multiplex PCR; TCRdb's copy has only in-frame clones and leaves some out. The sample includes tens of thousands of clones, approximately 92% of them seen just once. The sequenced sample was CD4+ or CD8+ T cells sorted from blood, obtained in a trial of the OX40 agonist ivuxolimab. The receptor set was obtained from an adult with an advanced solid tumor such as melanoma, head and neck, liver or kidney cancer. Each CDR3 is given with its conserved first and last residue. The order of the fields is J gene, V gene, D gene, CDR3 length, clone size, CDR3 DNA, CDR3 protein. The D gene is left open where the match is weak. Some rows have no size entry. The others give once, few or many, or a class for an expanded clone.

j_gene: TRBJ1-2; v_gene: TRBV2; d_gene: -; len: 15; abundance: -; CDR3nt: TGTGCCAGCAGCCCCCGGGGTCAGACTAACTATGGCTACACCTTC; CDR3aa: CASSPRGQTNYGYTF
j_gene: TRBJ2-3; v_gene: TRBV5-1; d_gene: -; len: 14; abundance: once; CDR3nt: TGCGCCAGCAGCTTCTACAGGGGCACAGATACGCAGTATTTT; CDR3aa: CASSFYRGTDTQYF
j_gene: TRBJ1-2; v_gene: TRBV29-1; d_gene: -; len: 12; abundance: -; CDR3nt: TGCAGCGTTGCCAGCCAGGGAAACAGGATAACCTTC; CDR3aa: CSVASQGNRITF
j_gene: TRBJ2-3; v_gene: TRBV4-2; d_gene: -; len: 17; abundance: -; CDR3nt: TGTGCCAGCGGGTCCGGGACTGGGGCGGGTAGCACAGATACGCAGTATTTT; CDR3aa: CASGSGTGAGSTDTQYF
j_gene: TRBJ1-2; v_gene: TRBV5-8; d_gene: -; len: 17; abundance: -; CDR3nt: TGTGCCAGCAGCCCGCTCCGGCCAAACAGGGTGGTGGATGGCTACACCTTC; CDR3aa: CASSPLRPNRVVDGYTF
j_gene: TRBJ1-2; v_gene: TRBV18; d_gene: TRBD1; len: 15; abundance: -; CDR3nt: TGTGCCAGCTCCGGGACAGGGGGAAGTGAGGCTGGCTACACCTTC; CDR3aa: CASSGTGGSEAGYTF
j_gene: TRBJ1-2; v_gene: TRBV28; d_gene: -; len: 14; abundance: -; CDR3nt: TGTGCCAGCAGGGAAACAGGGATGGGCTATGGCTACACCTTC; CDR3aa: CASRETGMGYGYTF
j_gene: TRBJ2-7; v_gene: TRBV7-8; d_gene: -; len: 13; abundance: -; CDR3nt: TGTGCCAGCAGCTTCGGTGTGGACTACGAGCAGTACTTC; CDR3aa: CASSFGVDYEQYF
j_gene: TRBJ1-2; v_gene: TRBV6-5; d_gene: -; len: 12; abundance: once; CDR3nt: TGTGCCAGCACCTCAGCGAACTATGGCTACACCTTC; CDR3aa: CASTSANYGYTF
j_gene: TRBJ2-5; v_gene: TRBV1; d_gene: -; len: 17; abundance: few; CDR3nt: TGCACCAGCAGCCAAGAGGGGGGGGCCGGTGGTGGAGAGACCCAGTACTTC; CDR3aa: CTSSQEGGAGGGETQYF
j_gene: TRBJ1-6; v_gene: TRBV27; d_gene: -; len: 15; abundance: -; CDR3nt: TGTGCCAGCAGTCCGTGGACAGCCACCAATTCACCCCTCCACTTT; CDR3aa: CASSPWTATNSPLHF
j_gene: TRBJ2-1; v_gene: TRBV9; d_gene: -; len: 15; abundance: -; CDR3nt: TGTGCCAGCAGCGTAGAGGGACTTACTTACAATGAGCAGTTCTTC; CDR3aa: CASSVEGLTYNEQFF
j_gene: TRBJ1-1; v_gene: TRBV15; d_gene: -; len: 16; abundance: -; CDR3nt: TGTGCCACCAGCCGCTGGGGGTCGGGGATGAACACTGAAGCTTTCTTT; CDR3aa: CATSRWGSGMNTEAFF
j_gene: TRBJ1-2; v_gene: TRBV10-2; d_gene: -; len: 13; abundance: -; CDR3nt: TGCGCCAGCAGTGAGTTACAGAACTATGGCTACACCTTC; CDR3aa: CASSELQNYGYTF
j_gene: TRBJ2-5; v_gene: TRBV11-2; d_gene: -; len: 14; abundance: -; CDR3nt: TGTGCCAGCAGCTTTCGGATCGTCCAAGAGACCCAGTACTTC; CDR3aa: CASSFRIVQETQYF
j_gene: TRBJ2-4; v_gene: TRBV6-5; d_gene: TRBD2; len: 15; abundance: -; CDR3nt: TGTGCCAGCAGCCTTGGGGCGGGAGGGGTGAACATTCAGTACTTC; CDR3aa: CASSLGAGGVNIQYF
j_gene: TRBJ1-1; v_gene: TRBV7-6; d_gene: -; len: 15; abundance: -; CDR3nt: TGTGCCAGCAGCTTAGCGGGCCGGGCTGGGGCTGAAGCTTTCTTT; CDR3aa: CASSLAGRAGAEAFF
j_gene: TRBJ1-2; v_gene: TRBV5-1; d_gene: -; len: 14; abundance: -; CDR3nt: TGCGCCAGCAGTCTAGACAGGTCCAACTATGGCTACACCTTC; CDR3aa: CASSLDRSNYGYTF
j_gene: TRBJ2-1; v_gene: TRBV6-5; d_gene: -; len: 14; abundance: once; CDR3nt: TGTGCCAGCAGTTCCCCGGGACACTCCTCTGAGCAGTTCTTC; CDR3aa: CASSSPGHSSEQFF
j_gene: TRBJ2-3; v_gene: TRBV5-1; d_gene: -; len: 13; abundance: once; CDR3nt: TGTGCCAGCAGCTTAAGGGCGGTGGATACGCAGTATTTT; CDR3aa: CASSLRAVDTQYF
j_gene: TRBJ1-1; v_gene: TRBV5-1; d_gene: -; len: 14; abundance: -; CDR3nt: TGCGCCAGCAGCTTCGGGGGTTGGGGCACTGAAGCTTTCTTT; CDR3aa: CASSFGGWGTEAFF
j_gene: TRBJ2-5; v_gene: TRBV5-6; d_gene: TRBD2; len: 14; abundance: -; CDR3nt: TGTGCCAGCAGCTCTCTAGCGGGTCAAGAGACCCAGTACTTC; CDR3aa: CASSSLAGQETQYF
j_gene: TRBJ2-1; v_gene: TRBV10-1; d_gene: -; len: 12; abundance: -; CDR3nt: TGCGCCAGTAGTGGGGGTTACAATGAGCAGTTCTTC; CDR3aa: CASSGGYNEQFF
j_gene: TRBJ1-3; v_gene: TRBV6-1; d_gene: -; len: 17; abundance: -; CDR3nt: TGTGCCAGCAGTGAACTGGACGTCCCGGTCGCTGGAAACACCATATATTTT; CDR3aa: CASSELDVPVAGNTIYF
j_gene: TRBJ2-1; v_gene: TRBV5-4; d_gene: TRBD2; len: 14; abundance: once; CDR3nt: TGTGCCAGCAGCTTAGGACTAGGATACAATGAGCAGTTCTTC; CDR3aa: CASSLGLGYNEQFF
j_gene: TRBJ1-5; v_gene: TRBV5-3; d_gene: -; len: 18; abundance: -; CDR3nt: TGTGCCAGAAGCAAATCGTCAAGGGGACGTTATAGCAATCAGCCCCAGCATTTT; CDR3aa: CARSKSSRGRYSNQPQHF
j_gene: TRBJ1-2; v_gene: TRBV5-1; d_gene: TRBD1; len: 20; abundance: -; CDR3nt: TGCGCCAGCAGCTTGGCCGGGGGGACAGGGGCTCCCGTGGTTAACTATGGCTACACCTTC; CDR3aa: CASSLAGGTGAPVVNYGYTF
j_gene: TRBJ2-5; v_gene: TRBV10-1; d_gene: -; len: 13; abundance: -; CDR3nt: TGCGCCAGTAGCGAGGTACTCCAAGAGACCCAGTACTTC; CDR3aa: CASSEVLQETQYF
j_gene: TRBJ2-3; v_gene: TRBV15; d_gene: TRBD2; len: 15; abundance: -; CDR3nt: TGTGCCACCAGCAGAGACCCGACTAGCTCCGGTACGCAGTATTTT; CDR3aa: CATSRDPTSSGTQYF
j_gene: TRBJ2-1; v_gene: TRBV10-1; d_gene: TRBD2; len: 14; abundance: -; CDR3nt: TGCGCCAGCAATGGGGGGGGGATCGGAATTGAGCAGTTCTTC; CDR3aa: CASNGGGIGIEQFF
j_gene: TRBJ2-7; v_gene: TRBV19; d_gene: -; len: 15; abundance: -; CDR3nt: TGTGCCAGTAGTAGGGTGGGAGCTAGCTCCTACGAGCAGTACTTC; CDR3aa: CASSRVGASSYEQYF
j_gene: TRBJ1-1; v_gene: TRBV5-1; d_gene: -; len: 14; abundance: -; CDR3nt: TGCGCCAGCAGCGCGGGACCGACTAACACTGAAGCTTTCTTT; CDR3aa: CASSAGPTNTEAFF
j_gene: TRBJ1-1; v_gene: TRBV5-1; d_gene: -; len: 14; abundance: -; CDR3nt: TGCGCCAGCAGCTCGACGACAGGGAACACTGAAGCTTTCTTT; CDR3aa: CASSSTTGNTEAFF
j_gene: TRBJ2-3; v_gene: TRBV11-3; d_gene: -; len: 14; abundance: -; CDR3nt: TGTGCCAGCAGCGCCAGGGGAAACACAGATACGCAGTATTTT; CDR3aa: CASSARGNTDTQYF
j_gene: TRBJ1-2; v_gene: TRBV7-2; d_gene: -; len: 14; abundance: once; CDR3nt: TGTGCCAGCAGCCTTTCGACAGGCGTAGGTGGCTACACCTTC; CDR3aa: CASSLSTGVGGYTF
j_gene: TRBJ2-3; v_gene: TRBV28; d_gene: -; len: 13; abundance: -; CDR3nt: TGTGCCAGCAGTTTAGGTTGGGCAGATACGCAGTATTTT; CDR3aa: CASSLGWADTQYF
j_gene: TRBJ2-7; v_gene: TRBV4-1; d_gene: -; len: 17; abundance: few; CDR3nt: TGCGCCAGCAGCCAAGAAGGAGGAGGACGTTACTCCTACGAGCAGTACTTC; CDR3aa: CASSQEGGGRYSYEQYF
j_gene: TRBJ2-5; v_gene: TRBV2; d_gene: -; len: 13; abundance: -; CDR3nt: TGTGCCAGCAGTGAATGGGACCAAGAGACCCAGTACTTC; CDR3aa: CASSEWDQETQYF
j_gene: TRBJ1-2; v_gene: TRBV6-1; d_gene: -; len: 14; abundance: -; CDR3nt: TGTGCCAGCAGTGAGGCAGGATCTAACTATGGCTACACCTTC; CDR3aa: CASSEAGSNYGYTF
j_gene: TRBJ1-1; v_gene: TRBV6-4; d_gene: -; len: 13; abundance: few; CDR3nt: TGTGCCAGCAGTGCTTCGTTGAACACTGAAGCTTTCTTT; CDR3aa: CASSASLNTEAFF
j_gene: TRBJ2-5; v_gene: TRBV7-6; d_gene: TRBD1; len: 16; abundance: once; CDR3nt: TGTGCCAGCAGCGTAACCGCAGGGGGTTTTCAAGAGACCCAGTACTTC; CDR3aa: CASSVTAGGFQETQYF
j_gene: TRBJ1-2; v_gene: TRBV19; d_gene: -; len: 13; abundance: -; CDR3nt: TGTGCCAGTAGTGCAAACGACAACTATGGCTACACCTTC; CDR3aa: CASSANDNYGYTF
j_gene: TRBJ1-2; v_gene: TRBV19; d_gene: -; len: 17; abundance: -; CDR3nt: TGTGCCAGTAGTATACTCGGGGCACGCAATACCATCTATGGCTACACCTTC; CDR3aa: CASSILGARNTIYGYTF
j_gene: TRBJ2-5; v_gene: TRBV5-1; d_gene: -; len: 18; abundance: -; CDR3nt: TGCGCCAGCAGCTTCCCTACCTCCCGGGGTGGACCAAGAGAGACCCAGTACTTC; CDR3aa: CASSFPTSRGGPRETQYF
j_gene: TRBJ2-5; v_gene: TRBV19; d_gene: TRBD1; len: 16; abundance: -; CDR3nt: TGTGCCAGTAGTGCGGTATCCGGGACAGGGGGGCAGACCCAGTACTTC; CDR3aa: CASSAVSGTGGQTQYF
j_gene: TRBJ2-7; v_gene: TRBV5-1; d_gene: TRBD2; len: 15; abundance: once; CDR3nt: TGCGCCAGCAGAAGACTAGCGGGGGTTTCCTACGAGCAGTACTTC; CDR3aa: CASRRLAGVSYEQYF
j_gene: TRBJ2-1; v_gene: TRBV6-1; d_gene: TRBD1; len: 15; abundance: once; CDR3nt: TGTGCCAGCAGTGAGGGACAGGGGGTCCTTGGGGAGCAGTTCTTC; CDR3aa: CASSEGQGVLGEQFF